Below are 3 T cell receptor delta chains sequenced from a single sample in a study of Vδ1+ human thymocytes. Regarding the study as a whole: In the thymus, TRG and TRD repertoires looked highly polyclonal with Gaussian CDR3 lengths.

These receptors have no identified antigens. RNA was extracted from the cells and then reverse transcribed. Pooled V-gene forward primers with one constant-region reverse primer generated the CDR3 amplicons by multiplex PCR. TCRdb used CATT to re-call clones from the multiplex PCR reads. The sample lists around 26,000 delta-chain clones; 25% to 30% were seen once. Source material: Vdelta1+ gamma-delta thymocytes from the thymus. Subset given: FACS-sorted CD3+ TCRalphabeta- TCRVdelta1+ TCRVdelta2- thymocytes. The receptors here all came from a boy in the first two years of life who had congenital heart surgery.

This clone was found many times. The genes are TRDV1 and TRDJ1, with 9 positions matching TRDD3. CDR3 length: 25 amino acids. J gave up 3 bases and V 1 base, and 33 bases lay outside the gene matches. CDR1 TSWWSYY and CDR2 QGS come from the germline V gene. The CDR3 nucleotides are TGTGCTCTTGGGGAACACCTAGAGGCAAGCTGGTACTGGGGGACCCCCTTTGTGACACCCGATAAACTCATCTTT. It specifies CALGEHLEASWYWGTPFVTPDKLIF.

This rearrangement joins TRDV1 to TRDJ1, with 10 bases aligning to TRDD3. CDR1 is TSWWSYY, CDR2 QGS, per germline. The CDR3 is made up of 23 amino acids. V trimming: 3 bases; J trimming: 5 bases; junction bases outside the gene matches: 30. The CDR3 DNA reads TGTGCTCTTGGGGATGGCTTTCCTACCACTGGGGGATCCTCCCAGATCGACAGGGATAAACTCATCTTT. This encodes CALGDGFPTTGGSSQIDRDKLIF.

By its share, this clone is medium-sized. The chain couples TRDV1 to TRDJ1; tentatively, D is TRDD2 (5 bases). The V and J ends lost 3 bases and 0 bases respectively, with 17 bases between them. The germline V gene has CDR1 TSWWSYY and CDR2 QGS. The CDR3 is made up of 17 amino acids. This chain's CDR3 is CALGDLRPYFHTDKLIF. The CDR3 DNA reads as TGTGCTCTTGGGGACTTAAGGCCCTACTTCCACACCGATAAACTCATCTTT.